This T cell receptor (beta chain) comes out of a study of cytomegalovirus exposure and HLA in healthy donors. In its sample, this clone was seen once. Its antigen remains unknown. The study ran its PCR with 60 Vbeta and 13 Jbeta primers. Some clones are missing from TCRdb's copy, which holds only in-frame ones; the method was immunoSEQ multiplex PCR. Counted here are around 240,000 clones, roughly 82% occurring once; the ten biggest clones make up 5.4%. Regarding the study as a whole: DRB1 showed the most TCR associations and HLA-C the fewest in a later analysis, as rates varied by HLA locus.

Trimming shortened V by 1 base and J by 0 bases, and 11 bases separated the two germline ends. This CDR3 has 17 residues. Germline CDR1 SGDLS, CDR2 YYNGEE. This sequence was found in a woman aged 35 to 49 in good health and CMV-seropositive. The rearrangement joins TRBV9 to TRBJ2-6; D is uncertain. Sequenced sample: PBMCs. The CDR3 sequence: CASSVSFRPSGANVLTF. The CDR3 bases are TGTGCCAGCAGCGTATCCTTTCGTCCCTCTGGGGCCAACGTCCTGACTTTC.